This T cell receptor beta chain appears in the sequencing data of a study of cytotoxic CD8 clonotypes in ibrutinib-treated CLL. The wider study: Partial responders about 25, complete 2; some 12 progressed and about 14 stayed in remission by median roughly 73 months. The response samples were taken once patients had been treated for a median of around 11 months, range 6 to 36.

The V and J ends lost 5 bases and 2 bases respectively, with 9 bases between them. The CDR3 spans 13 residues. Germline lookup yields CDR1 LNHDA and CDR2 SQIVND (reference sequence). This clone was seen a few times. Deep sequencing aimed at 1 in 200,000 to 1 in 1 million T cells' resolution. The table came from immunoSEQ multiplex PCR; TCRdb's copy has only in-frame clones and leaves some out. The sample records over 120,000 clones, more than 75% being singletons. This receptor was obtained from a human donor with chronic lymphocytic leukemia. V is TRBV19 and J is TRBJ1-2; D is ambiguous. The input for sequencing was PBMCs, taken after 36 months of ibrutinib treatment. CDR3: CASSPIGNYGYTF. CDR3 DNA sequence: TGTGCCAGTAGTCCGATTGGAAACTATGGCTACACCTTC.